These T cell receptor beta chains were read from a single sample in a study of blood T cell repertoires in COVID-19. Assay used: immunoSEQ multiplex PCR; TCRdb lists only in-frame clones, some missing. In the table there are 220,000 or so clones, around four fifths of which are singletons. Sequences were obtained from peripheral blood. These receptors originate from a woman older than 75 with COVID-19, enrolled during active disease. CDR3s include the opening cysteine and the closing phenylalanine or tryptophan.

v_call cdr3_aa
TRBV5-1 CASSLGGSSGNTIYF
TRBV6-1 CASSEGDRVWVTGELFF
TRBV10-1 CASSDGRRAYEQYF
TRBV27 CASRTSRGAAHTEAFF
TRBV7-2 CASSFRQGQETQYF
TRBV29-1 CSVDTGGDTQYF
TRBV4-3 CASSRDRQETQYF
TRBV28 CASSSGTIGYTF
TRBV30 CAWSPGGPAYSNQPQHF
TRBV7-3 CASSLSSGGYNEQFF
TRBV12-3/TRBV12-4 CASSLGGSDEQYF
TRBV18 CASSPDLAGRGTNYGYTF
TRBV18 CASSPPGQGGKLFF
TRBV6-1 CASSEARYVSPLHF